These 5 T cell receptor beta chains came from one sample sequenced in a study of memory CD4+ T cells and cytomegalovirus serostatus. Single viable CD3+CD4+CD8-CD45RO+ cells were sorted as the memory CD4+ T cells. Generated by immunoSEQ multiplex PCR, the TCRdb table keeps only in-frame clones and is missing some. This table has about 96,000 clones, over 70% appearing once. Sequenced material: memory CD4+ T cells from blood. The source is an adult in good health and CMV-seropositive.

J is TRBJ1-3 and V is TRBV4-2, with D tentatively TRBD1 (6 bases). Deletions cut 5 bases from V and 2 bases from J, with 10 bases between. CDR1 is LGHNA, CDR2 YNFKEQ, per germline. The CDR3 is made up of 14 amino acids. Here the CDR3 DNA reads TGTGCCAGCAGCGCGCAGGGGCCTGGAAACACCATATATTTT. It specifies CASSAQGPGNTIYF.

This rearrangement joins TRBV5-1 to TRBJ2-7; no clear D. The CDR3 is made up of 15 amino acids. V was cut by 0 bases and J by 3 bases, with 13 bases left in between. Germline values: CDR1 SGHRS, CDR2 YFSETQ. In DNA, the CDR3 is TGCGCCAGCAGCTTGGTCGACGGATTCAACTACGAGCAGTACTTC. This encodes CASSLVDGFNYEQYF.

This clone was seen once. The rearrangement uses TRBV7-3 and TRBJ2-7; 12 nucleotides line up with TRBD2. There are 15 residues in the CDR3. The V and J ends lost 5 bases and 6 bases, in that order; junction bases with no gene match: 8. CDR1 and CDR2 (germline): SGHTA, FQGTGA. The DNA of the CDR3 is TGTGCCAGCAGCCCCCGGACTAGCGGGAAGGGCGAGCAGTACTTC. This sequence encodes CASSPRTSGKGEQYF.

The chain couples TRBV19 to TRBJ2-7; 9 bases match TRBD2. The CDR3 loop spans 14 amino acids. CDR1 and CDR2 (germline): LNHDA, SQIVND (reference sequence). Trimming at V came to 9 bases and at J to 2 bases, leaving 8 bases not matched to a gene. This chain's CDR3 is CASRISSGTYEQYF. DNA of the CDR3: TGTGCCAGCCGTATATCTAGCGGGACCTACGAGCAGTACTTC. The variable domain in full, completed from reference TRBV19 and TRBJ2-7, reads DGGITQSPKYLFRKEGQNVTLSCEQNLNHDAMYWYRQDPGQGLRLIYYSQIVNDFQKGDIAEGYSVSREKKESFPLTVTSAQKNPTAFYLCASRISSGTYEQYFGPGTRLTVT.

The rearrangement uses TRBV5-1 and TRBJ1-4, with D possibly being TRBD1 (5 bases). Trimming took off 3 bases at V and 2 bases at J, with 20 bases between the two ends. Germline V gene data show CDR1 as SGHRS and CDR2 as YFSETQ. The CDR3 sequence is 18 residues long. The CDR3 nucleotides read TGCGCCAGCAGCTCGCCTGAGGGACCAACCCTGACTAATGAAAAACTGTTTTTT. This translates into CASSSPEGPTLTNEKLFF.